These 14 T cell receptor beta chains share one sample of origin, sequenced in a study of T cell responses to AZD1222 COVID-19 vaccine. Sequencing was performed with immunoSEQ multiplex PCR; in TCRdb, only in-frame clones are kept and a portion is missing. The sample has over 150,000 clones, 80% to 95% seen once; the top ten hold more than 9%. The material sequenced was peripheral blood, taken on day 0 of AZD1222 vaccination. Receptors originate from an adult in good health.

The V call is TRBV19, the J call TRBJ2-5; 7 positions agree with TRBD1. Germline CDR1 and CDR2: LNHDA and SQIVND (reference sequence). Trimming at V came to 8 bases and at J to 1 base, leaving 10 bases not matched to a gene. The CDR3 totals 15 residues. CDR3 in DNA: TGTGCCAGTTCCACAGGGGTGCCGGGCCAAGAGACCCAGTACTTC. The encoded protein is CASSTGVPGQETQYF.

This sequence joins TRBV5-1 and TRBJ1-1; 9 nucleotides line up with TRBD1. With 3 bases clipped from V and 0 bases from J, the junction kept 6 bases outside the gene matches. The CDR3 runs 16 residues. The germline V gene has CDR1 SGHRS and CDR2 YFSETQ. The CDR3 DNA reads TGCGCCAGCAGCTCCGGGACAGGGCCAATGAACACTGAAGCTTTCTTT. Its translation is CASSSGTGPMNTEAFF. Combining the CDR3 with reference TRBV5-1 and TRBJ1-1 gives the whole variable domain KAGVTQTPRYLIKTRGQQVTLSCSPISGHRSVSWYQQTPGQGLQFLFEYFSETQRNKGNFPGRFSGRQFSNSRSEMNVSTLELGDSALYLCASSSGTGPMNTEAFFGQGTRLTVV.

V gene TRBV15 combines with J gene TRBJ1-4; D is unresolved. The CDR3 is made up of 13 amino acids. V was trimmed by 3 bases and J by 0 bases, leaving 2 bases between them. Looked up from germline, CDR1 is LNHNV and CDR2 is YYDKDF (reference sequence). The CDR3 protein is CATSRATNEKLFF. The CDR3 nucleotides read TGTGCCACCAGCAGGGCAACTAATGAAAAACTGTTTTTT.

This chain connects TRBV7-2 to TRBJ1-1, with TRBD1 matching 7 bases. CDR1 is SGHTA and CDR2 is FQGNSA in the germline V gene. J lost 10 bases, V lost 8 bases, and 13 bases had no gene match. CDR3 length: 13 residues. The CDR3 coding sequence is TGTGCCAGCTCCACGACAGGGCTGGGGGTAGCTTTCTTT. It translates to CASSTTGLGVAFF. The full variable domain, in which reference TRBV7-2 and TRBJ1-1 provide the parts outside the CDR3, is GAGVSQSPSNKVTEKGKDVELRCDPISGHTALYWYRQSLGQGLEFLIYFQGNSAPDKSGLPSDRFSAERTGGSVSTLTIQRTQQEDSAVYLCASSTTGLGVAFFGQGTRLTVV.

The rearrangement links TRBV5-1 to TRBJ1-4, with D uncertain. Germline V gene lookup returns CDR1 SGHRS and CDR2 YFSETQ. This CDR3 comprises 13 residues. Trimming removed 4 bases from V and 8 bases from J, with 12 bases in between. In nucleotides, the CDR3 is TGCGCCAGCAGCAGGGAAGAGGGAGAAAAACTGTTTTTT. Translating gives CASSREEGEKLFF.

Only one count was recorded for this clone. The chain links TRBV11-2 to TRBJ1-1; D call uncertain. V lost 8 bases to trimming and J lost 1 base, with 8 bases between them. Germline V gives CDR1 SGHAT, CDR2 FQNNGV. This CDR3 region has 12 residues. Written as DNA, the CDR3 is TGTGCCAGCGGCAGAAAGAACACTGAAGCTTTCTTT. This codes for CASGRKNTEAFF.

The CDR3, as DNA: TGTGCCAGTAGTATAGGAGGCAGGGCCTACAATGAGCAGTTCTTC. Amino acid sequence: CASSIGGRAYNEQFF. V is TRBV19 and J is TRBJ2-1, with D possibly matching TRBD1 (5 bases). Germline lookup yields CDR1 LNHDA and CDR2 SQIVND (reference sequence). This CDR3 contains 15 residues. V lost 1 base, J lost 2 bases, and 9 bases lay in between.

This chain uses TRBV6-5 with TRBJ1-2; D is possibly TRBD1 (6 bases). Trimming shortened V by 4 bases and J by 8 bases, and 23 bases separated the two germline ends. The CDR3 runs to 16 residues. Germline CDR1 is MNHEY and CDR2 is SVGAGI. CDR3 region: CASSSPNFQGRDGYTF. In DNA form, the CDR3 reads TGTGCCAGCAGTTCCCCAAATTTCCAGGGGAGGGACGGCTACACCTTC.

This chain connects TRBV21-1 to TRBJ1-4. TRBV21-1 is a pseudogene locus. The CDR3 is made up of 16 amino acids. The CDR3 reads CASSTVSGTDNEKLFF. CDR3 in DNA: TGTGCCAGCAGCACCGTCTCCGGGACGGATAATGAAAAACTGTTTTTT.

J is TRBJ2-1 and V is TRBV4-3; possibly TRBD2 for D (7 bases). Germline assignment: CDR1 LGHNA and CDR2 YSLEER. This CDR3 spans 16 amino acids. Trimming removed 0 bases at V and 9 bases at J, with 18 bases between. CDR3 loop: CASSQDSGGPVGEQFF. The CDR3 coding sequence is TGCGCCAGCAGCCAAGATTCCGGGGGGCCTGTAGGTGAGCAGTTCTTC.

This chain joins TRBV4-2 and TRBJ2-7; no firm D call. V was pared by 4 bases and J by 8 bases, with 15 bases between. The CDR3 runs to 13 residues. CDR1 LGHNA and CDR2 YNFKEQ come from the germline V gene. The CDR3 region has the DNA TGTGCCAGCAGCCTAAGCCCCCGTCACCAGCAGTACGTC. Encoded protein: CASSLSPRHQQYV.

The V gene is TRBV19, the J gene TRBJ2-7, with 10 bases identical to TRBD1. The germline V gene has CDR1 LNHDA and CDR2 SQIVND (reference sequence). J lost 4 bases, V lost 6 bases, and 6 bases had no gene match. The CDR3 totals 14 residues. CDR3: CASSTGTGAYEQYF. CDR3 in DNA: TGTGCCAGTAGCACCGGGACAGGGGCTTACGAGCAGTACTTC. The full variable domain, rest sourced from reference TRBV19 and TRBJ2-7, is DGGITQSPKYLFRKEGQNVTLSCEQNLNHDAMYWYRQDPGQGLRLIYYSQIVNDFQKGDIAEGYSVSREKKESFPLTVTSAQKNPTAFYLCASSTGTGAYEQYFGPGTRLTVT.

The CDR3 protein is CASLPERSGWTEAFF. Written as DNA, the CDR3 is TGTGCCAGCCTTCCCGAAAGGTCGGGTTGGACTGAAGCTTTCTTT. This sequence joins TRBV28 and TRBJ1-1; the D is unclear. The germline CDR1 and CDR2 sequences are MDHEN and SYDVKM. Trimming took 8 bases from V and 5 from J, leaving 21 bases between them. The CDR3 sequence is 15 residues long. The full variable domain, rest sourced from reference TRBV28 and TRBJ1-1, is DVKVTQSSRYLVKRTGEKVFLECVQDMDHENMFWYRQDPGLGLRLIYFSYDVKMKEKGDIPEGYSVSREKKERFSLILESASTNQTSMYLCASLPERSGWTEAFFGQGTRLTVV.

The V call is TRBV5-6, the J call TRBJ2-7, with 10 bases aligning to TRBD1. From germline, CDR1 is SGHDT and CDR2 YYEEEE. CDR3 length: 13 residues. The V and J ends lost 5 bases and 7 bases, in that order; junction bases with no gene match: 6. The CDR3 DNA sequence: TGTGCCAGCAGTACGGGACAGGGGTGGGAGCAGTACGTC. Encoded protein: CASSTGQGWEQYV.